The rows below give T cell receptor beta chains drawn from one sample of a study of shared clonotypes between healthy human individuals. Data came from immunoSEQ multiplex PCR; TCRdb stores just in-frame clones and leaves some out. Among about 2.3 million clones, 85% to 95% were seen once, and the ten largest hold 0.39%. The sequencing sample was made of naive CD4+ T cells from PBMCs. The receptor set was obtained from a man between 18 and 35 years old in good health. Some clones in this sample may be carry-over from other donors' samples. Both conserved end residues are part of each CDR3. The order of the fields is V gene, CDR3 protein.

TRBV7-7 CASSLTGTGAGELFF
TRBV30 CAWAGLADEQFF
TRBV10-3 CAISDASGNTDTQYF
TRBV7-2 CASSLASVSGAYEQYF
TRBV28 CASSYLPGGANTGELFF
TRBV6-6 CASRPGGGSSYNEQFF
TRBV5-5 CASILSGSSYNEQFF
TRBV9 CASSVTGGSYGYTF
TRBV5-1 CASSLTGWETQYF
TRBV6-5 CASSRSGNEGDTQYF
TRBV29-1 CSVDSGPRNTGELFF
TRBV9 CASSARQGAYEQYF
TRBV12-5 CASGLVLTGELFF
TRBV4-1 CASSQVGTSINEQFF
TRBV7-3 CASSLGWALSGETQYF
TRBV22-1 CPGRGEQSRANVLTF
TRBV30 CAWRGQGWTEAFF
TRBV27 CASRRAPVYEQYF
TRBV5-4 CASSSVENTEAFF
TRBV10-3 CAISNRPGQGSSGANVLTF
TRBV2 CASSERPYGYTF
TRBV11-2 CASSLPAGGGETQYF
TRBV20-1 CSGQTGNEQFF
TRBV19 CASKRSGLAGERAGYEQYF
TRBV6-5 CASRSRQGSQPQHF
TRBV10-3 CATGGIGQRAQPQHF
TRBV5-1 CASSPQGNKETQYF
TRBV7-9 CASSPSGTIGTDTQYF
TRBV7-8 CASLPGGFNEQFF
TRBV9 CASSAPGRDYGYTF
TRBV14 CASSQVSDTQYF
TRBV30 CAWMDRGPLEQFF
TRBV30 CAWSLYRDTSYEQYF
TRBV28 CASISAGAEAFF
TRBV28 CASSLLSGSGNQPQHF
TRBV2 CASRGLANEQYF
TRBV5-1 CASRGGVQTTYNEQFF
TRBV5-1 CASSWWISGSNSYEQYF
TRBV6-4 CASSATGLANYGYTF
TRBV18 CASSQGNGNTEAFF
TRBV6-5 CASSLGGPLYGYTF